This TCR beta chain emerged from a study of blood T cell repertoires in COVID-19. The V end was cut by 2 bases, the J end by 3 bases, with 5 bases between. Looked up from germline, CDR1 is SGHRS and CDR2 is YFSETQ. This CDR3 comprises 12 residues. Clones were sequenced by immunoSEQ multiplex PCR, and TCRdb holds only the in-frame ones, with some missing. This sample has 55,000 to 65,000 clones, with 80% to 90% found just once. This chain connects TRBV5-1 to TRBJ2-5; D is unresolved. The sequencing input was peripheral blood. The TCR originated in a man in his sixties with COVID-19, enrolled during active disease. The CDR3 sequence is CASSFSEETQYF. The CDR3, as DNA: TGCGCCAGCAGCTTCAGTGAAGAGACCCAGTACTTC.